This T cell receptor beta chain was observed in a study of T-cell memory formation after mild COVID-19. In regard to this clonotype: The antigen is not known.

Employing constant-segment primers, 5'RACE generated TCR alpha and TCR beta cDNA libraries bearing sample barcodes and UMIs. TCRdb re-analysed the 5' RACE reads in MiXCR, keeping a single row per CDR3 protein. Among around 200,000 distinct CDR3 sequences, 20% to 25% were seen once, and the ten largest hold more than 20%. This CDR3 region has 12 residues. The germline V gene has CDR1 SGHRS and CDR2 YFSETQ. The ends were cut back, 4 bases at V and 0 bases at J, with 4 bases in the middle. Whole-study findings and limits: Pre-infection memory already had some responding clones, implying cross-reactive memory joined. Day 15 to 85 contracting clones showed balanced CD4/CD8; later expanders leaned CD4+. Clones that contracted clustered mainly in CM and EM if CD4+ and in EMRA if CD8+.

Sequenced sample: PBMCs or a T cell subset sorted from them (not recorded which). This TCR was recovered from an adult woman who had mild COVID-19 (a few samples of this study predate the infection). Cell type and time point are not known. This chain joins TRBV5-1 and TRBJ1-2; D unclear. The CDR3 coding sequence is TGCGCCAGCAGCGACACTAACTATGGCTACACCTTC. Its translation is CASSDTNYGYTF. Supplemented by reference TRBV5-1 and TRBJ1-2, the full variable domain reads KAGVTQTPRYLIKTRGQQVTLSCSPISGHRSVSWYQQTPGQGLQFLFEYFSETQRNKGNFPGRFSGRQFSNSRSEMNVSTLELGDSALYLCASSDTNYGYTFGSGTRLTVV.